This record covers a single T cell receptor beta chain. Its antigen remains unidentified. A junction end diverges from the germline sequence, so it may reflect a read error. CDR3 size: 14 residues. This record comes from a study of blood T cells in healthy people across ages. Study in general: Per two T cells, template switching captured roughly one barcoded beta molecule.

Using a J-beta primer mix together with a sample-barcoded 5' primer, a second PCR was run for roughly 7 to 12 cycles. In TCRdb, the 5' RACE reads were re-called with MiXCR into one record per CDR3 protein. The sample has approximately 1,000,000 distinct CDR3 sequences; roughly 45% are singletons. Findings and caveats of the study: Age brought a roughly linear fall in TCR beta diversity measured per million T cells. PBMCs left unsorted prevented a conclusive naive versus antigen-experienced comparison.

The chain recombines TRBV12-3 or TRBV12-4 with TRBJ2-5; D tentatively fits TRBD1 or TRBD2 (5 bases each). Source material: blood. The sequence derives from a woman aged 55-69 years in good health. The CDR3, as DNA: TGTGCCAGCAGTTTACAGGGACCACAAGAGGCCCAGTACTTC. This translates into CASSLQGPQEAQYF.